The 30 T cell receptor beta chains in this list originate from one sample, sequenced in a study of blood T cell repertoires in COVID-19. This table comes from immunoSEQ multiplex PCR, and its TCRdb copy is limited to in-frame clones, with some not included. The sample lists over 40,000 clones; 75% to 85% were seen once. The sequenced sample consisted of peripheral blood. Receptors originate from a human donor in a cohort sampled during active COVID-19.

The CDR3: CASSHSTSGSGTDTQYF. CDR3 nucleotide sequence: TGCGCCAGCAGCCACTCTACGTCTGGTTCGGGCACAGATACGCAGTATTTT. The chain joins TRBV4-3 to TRBJ2-3; D unresolved. Germline loops: CDR1 LGHNA, CDR2 YSLEER. The CDR3 is made up of 17 amino acids. Trimming pared 3 bases from V and 1 base from J, leaving 17 bases between.

This sequence joins TRBV7-2 and TRBJ2-3, with 11 bases matching TRBD2. With V trimmed by 0 bases and J by 3 bases, 11 bases remained unmatched. The length of the CDR3 is 19 residues. Germline V CDR1 and CDR2: SGHTA, FQGNSA. The CDR3 nucleotides are TGTGCCAGCAGCTTAGCGGGAGGACTTAGCGGGAGGGTAACAGATACGCAGTATTTT. Translated, it gives CASSLAGGLSGRVTDTQYF.

V usage is TRBV19 and J usage is TRBJ2-6; D is undetermined. Per germline, CDR1 LNHDA and CDR2 SQIVND (reference sequence). V was clipped by 9 bases and J by 0 bases, with 3 bases between them. The CDR3 covers 12 residues. The CDR3 region is CASSSGANVLTF. The CDR3 bases are TGTGCCAGCAGCTCTGGGGCCAACGTCCTGACTTTC.

The V call is TRBV19, the J call TRBJ1-5; 9 positions match TRBD1. The CDR3 runs 15 residues. The J segment lost 5 bases and the V segment lost 2 bases, leaving 4 bases of the junction unmatched. Germline CDR1 reads LNHDA; CDR2 reads SQIVND (reference sequence). The CDR3 is CASSIKGQGDQPQHF. CDR3 in DNA: TGTGCCAGTAGTATAAAGGGACAGGGAGATCAGCCCCAGCATTTT.

The chain uses TRBV25-1 and TRBJ2-7; 9 bases agree with TRBD2. With 8 bases clipped from V and 0 bases from J, the junction kept 8 bases outside the gene matches. CDR3 length equals 15 residues. Germline assignment: CDR1 MGHDK and CDR2 SYGVNS. CDR3: CASSTAGGHSYEQYF. The DNA for the CDR3 is TGTGCCAGCTCGACAGCGGGAGGCCACTCCTACGAGCAGTACTTC.

The CDR3 here is CASSGSGSSTDTQYF. CDR3 bases: TGTGCCAGCAGCGGTAGCGGGAGTTCCACAGATACGCAGTATTTT. The J gene is TRBJ2-3, the V gene TRBV9; 9 bases line up with TRBD2. In germline, CDR1 is SGDLS, CDR2 YYNGEE. V was pared by 3 bases and J by 2 bases, with 4 bases of the junction left unmatched. The CDR3 has 15 residues.

The gene calls are TRBV4-1 and TRBJ1-2; D uncertain. The V end lost 1 base, the J end lost 7 bases, and 13 bases lay between the germline ends. CDR3 length: 14 residues. CDR1 is MGHRA and CDR2 is YSYEKL in the germline V gene. CDR3 sequence: CASSQVPVVSGYTF. CDR3 nucleotides: TGCGCCAGCAGCCAAGTTCCGGTGGTCTCTGGCTACACCTTC.

The chain has TRBV15 and TRBJ2-7; TRBD2 matches at 10 bases. V shed 5 bases, J shed 4 bases, and the junction held 8 bases outside the gene matches. CDR1 is LNHNV and CDR2 is YYDKDF in the germline V gene (reference sequence). The CDR3 is 15 residues long. The CDR3 sequence is CATSALAGEAYEQYF. The CDR3 DNA is TGTGCCACCAGCGCCCTAGCGGGAGAAGCTTACGAGCAGTACTTC.

The gene calls are TRBV7-9 and TRBJ2-1; D is perhaps TRBD1 (5 bases). Trimming removed 3 bases from V and 3 bases from J, with 9 bases in between. This CDR3 contains 14 residues. Germline values: CDR1 SEHNR, CDR2 FQNEAQ (reference sequence). CDR3 DNA: TGTGCCAGCAGCTTTGGGCAGGGCTACAATGAGCAGTTCTTC. It is translated as CASSFGQGYNEQFF.

V usage is TRBV5-8 and J usage is TRBJ2-3; 11 nucleotides align to TRBD2. The V and J ends lost 0 bases and 5 bases, in that order; junction bases with no gene match: 5. From germline, CDR1 is SGHTS and CDR2 YDEGEE. CDR3 length equals 16 residues. Here the CDR3 DNA reads TGTGCCAGCAGCTTGGGTCCTAGCGGGAGGATAGATACGCAGTATTTT. Encoded protein: CASSLGPSGRIDTQYF.

The chain recombines TRBV15 with TRBJ1-4; TRBD1 agrees at 11 bases. V shed 4 bases and J 8 bases; nucleotides not matched to a gene: 3. The CDR3 spans 14 residues. The V gene's germline CDR1 is LNHNV and CDR2 YYDKDF (reference sequence). In DNA form, the CDR3 reads TGTGCCACCAGCACGGACAGGGGGCTCGAAAAACTGTTTTTT. This encodes CATSTDRGLEKLFF.

This chain connects TRBV2 to TRBJ1-5; TRBD1 is a possible D gene (5 bases). CDR3 length equals 15 residues. V dropped 3 bases and J dropped 0 bases, with 9 bases sitting between them. Germline V gene data show CDR1 as SNHLY and CDR2 as FYNNEI. The CDR3 region has the DNA TGTGCCAGCAGTGACGAAGGGGATAGCAATCAGCCCCAGCATTTT. This encodes CASSDEGDSNQPQHF.

This clone was observed a single time. This chain connects TRBV3-1 (or the pseudogene TRBV3-2) to TRBJ2-2; TRBD2 matches 13 bases. Trimming removed 5 bases from V and 4 bases from J; junction bases left unmatched: 10. This CDR3 comprises 18 residues. The germline CDR1 and CDR2 sequences are LGHDT and YNNKEL (reference sequence). CDR3: CASSKSNRLAGGTGELFF. For the CDR3, the DNA is TGTGCCAGCAGCAAGAGTAACAGACTAGCGGGAGGCACCGGGGAGCTGTTTTTT.

The V gene is TRBV18, the J gene TRBJ2-5, with D perhaps matching TRBD1 (6 bases). Trimming took off 2 bases at V and 5 bases at J, with 12 bases between the two ends. Per germline, CDR1 KGHSH and CDR2 LQKENI. This CDR3 contains 14 residues. The CDR3 protein is CASSPIGQTETQYF. Written as DNA, the CDR3 is TGTGCCAGCTCACCAATAGGACAGACGGAGACCCAGTACTTC.

This CDR3 is CASSQYQGTGELFF. The CDR3 nucleotides are TGTGCCAGCAGCCAGTATCAGGGCACCGGGGAGCTGTTTTTT. The rearrangement joins TRBV5-4 to TRBJ2-2; a weak D match, TRBD1 (5 bases). The V end lost 4 bases, the J end lost 4 bases, and 11 bases lay between the germline ends. The CDR3 covers 14 residues. Per germline, CDR1 SGHNT and CDR2 YYREEE (reference sequence).

The chain joins TRBV4-2 to TRBJ2-1; 10 positions match TRBD2. V was clipped by 0 bases and J by 8 bases; unmatched bases: 10. CDR3 length: 17 amino acids. The germline V gene encodes CDR1 LGHNA and CDR2 YNFKEQ. Written as DNA, the CDR3 is TGTGCCAGCAGCCAAGATGAGAGCGGGAGGGCCACCGATGAGCAGTTCTTC. Amino acids: CASSQDESGRATDEQFF.

This sequence joins TRBV27 and TRBJ1-4; TRBD1 aligns across 7 bases. Germline CDR1 reads MNHEY; CDR2 reads SMNVEV (reference sequence). The CDR3 loop spans 14 amino acids. Unmatched junction bases numbered 1, after V lost 3 bases and J lost 3 bases. In nucleotides, the CDR3 is TGTGCCAGCAGTTTTACAGGGGCTAATGAAAAACTGTTTTTT. Protein sequence: CASSFTGANEKLFF.

The rearrangement links TRBV2 to TRBJ2-2, with TRBD2 identical over 10 bases. The CDR3 covers 15 residues. J gave up 6 bases and V 4 bases, and 5 bases lay outside the gene matches. The germline CDR1 and CDR2 sequences are SNHLY and FYNNEI. CDR3 nucleotides: TGTGCCAGCAGTGGAAATAGCGGGAGGCCCGGGGAGCTGTTTTTT. It yields the protein CASSGNSGRPGELFF.

This chain's CDR3 is CASSQDQGTSGTYEQYF. The CDR3 coding sequence is TGTGCCAGCAGCCAAGATCAAGGGACTAGCGGGACCTACGAGCAGTACTTC. This chain uses TRBV3-1 (or the pseudogene TRBV3-2) with TRBJ2-7; 13 bases map to TRBD2. Losses at the gene ends were 0 bases for V and 2 bases for J; bases not matched to a gene: 4. The germline CDR1 and CDR2 sequences are LGHDT and YNNKEL (reference sequence). The CDR3 consists of 17 residues.

This rearrangement joins TRBV6-5 to TRBJ2-2; TRBD1 is a possible D gene (6 bases). Germline CDR1 and CDR2: MNHEY and SVGAGI. The CDR3 covers 15 residues. Deletions cut 6 bases from V and 0 bases from J, with 11 bases between. CDR3 sequence reads: CASRDSTSNTGELFF. Here the CDR3 DNA reads TGTGCCAGCAGGGACAGTACTTCGAACACCGGGGAGCTGTTTTTT.

The genes are TRBV28 and TRBJ1-2; no firm D call. The germline V and J ends were trimmed by 5 bases and 5 bases, with 9 bases remaining between them. CDR3 length: 12 amino acids. The germline CDR1 and CDR2 sequences are MDHEN and SYDVKM. The CDR3: CASSRREYGYTF. CDR3 nucleotide sequence: TGTGCCAGCAGTCGGCGGGAATATGGCTACACCTTC.

V usage is TRBV27 and J usage is TRBJ2-7; D unresolved. Per germline, CDR1 MNHEY and CDR2 SMNVEV (reference sequence). V was pared by 3 bases and J by 0 bases, with 9 bases between. CDR3 size: 14 residues. The CDR3 spells CASSFAASSYEQYF. The DNA of the CDR3 is TGTGCCAGCAGTTTCGCGGCGAGCTCCTACGAGCAGTACTTC.

The chain links TRBV28 to TRBJ1-2, with 11 bases aligning to TRBD1. V dropped 4 bases and J dropped 5; count of bases not matched to a gene: 9. The germline gives CDR1 MDHEN, CDR2 SYDVKM. The CDR3 is 16 residues long. The CDR3 DNA reads TGTGCCAGCAGTTCCGAGCCCGGACAGGGGGCATATGGCTACACCTTC. It specifies CASSSEPGQGAYGYTF.

The V and J genes are TRBV11-2 and TRBJ1-6, with D maybe TRBD1 (5 bases). This CDR3 has 15 residues. CDR1 is SGHAT and CDR2 is FQNNGV in the germline V gene. V was shortened by 3 bases and J by 14 bases, with 20 bases between the two germline ends. CDR3 protein: CASSFWRGSLGSLHF. The CDR3, as DNA: TGTGCCAGCAGCTTTTGGAGGGGCAGCCTTGGGTCCCTCCACTTT.

This chain connects TRBV7-2 to TRBJ2-3; 8 bases align to TRBD2. CDR3 length: 17 amino acids. With 6 bases clipped from V and 6 bases from J, the junction kept 17 bases outside the gene matches. CDR1 is SGHTA, CDR2 FQGNSA, per germline. Written as DNA, the CDR3 is TGTGCCAGCAGTCAGGTGGCGGGAGGAAAGGGGTCGGATACGCAGTATTTT. Translated, it gives CASSQVAGGKGSDTQYF.

This chain joins TRBV11-3 and TRBJ2-7; 13 bases agree with TRBD2. Germline lookup yields CDR1 SGHNT and CDR2 YENEEA. V lost 5 bases and J lost 5; bases outside the gene matches: 6. The CDR3 has 15 amino acids. This CDR3 reads CASSRTSGSFNEQYF. CDR3 sequence (DNA): TGTGCCAGCAGCAGGACTAGCGGGAGTTTCAACGAGCAGTACTTC.

The chain uses TRBV7-6 and TRBJ2-2; 13 bases match TRBD2. Per germline, CDR1 SGHVS and CDR2 FNYEAQ. The V gene end was trimmed by 6 bases and the J gene end by 7 bases; junction bases not matched to a gene: 8. The CDR3 extends over 16 amino acids. CDR3 nucleotide sequence: TGTGCCAGCAGATTGGGGACTAGCGGGATTGACGGGGAGCTGTTTTTT. Its protein product is CASRLGTSGIDGELFF.

The rearrangement joins TRBV28 to TRBJ1-5; 7 bases are shared with TRBD1. CDR3 size: 14 residues. In germline, CDR1 is MDHEN, CDR2 SYDVKM. Unmatched junction bases numbered 6, after V lost 5 bases and J lost 5 bases. The CDR3 nucleotides are TGTGCCAGCAGTCCGGGACAGAGTTATCAGCCCCAGCATTTT. As protein: CASSPGQSYQPQHF.

The rearrangement links TRBV24-1 to TRBJ2-5, with D possibly matching TRBD2 (6 bases). CDR1 and CDR2 (germline): KGHDR, SFDVKD. This CDR3 is built from 13 residues. The V gene lost 3 bases and the J gene lost 4 bases, with 8 bases spanning the gap. CDR3 protein: CATSDEAGETQYF. The CDR3 DNA follows: TGTGCCACCAGTGATGAAGCGGGAGAGACCCAGTACTTC.

V and J are TRBV6-2 or TRBV6-3 and TRBJ2-7; 8 nucleotides agree with TRBD1. The CDR3 is 14 amino acids. V gave up 4 bases and J gave up 5 bases; unmatched junction bases: 7. Looked up from germline, CDR1 is MNHEY and CDR2 is SVGEGT. CDR3 region: CASSLFRGLNEQYF. CDR3 bases: TGTGCCAGCAGTTTATTCAGGGGGCTCAACGAGCAGTACTTC.